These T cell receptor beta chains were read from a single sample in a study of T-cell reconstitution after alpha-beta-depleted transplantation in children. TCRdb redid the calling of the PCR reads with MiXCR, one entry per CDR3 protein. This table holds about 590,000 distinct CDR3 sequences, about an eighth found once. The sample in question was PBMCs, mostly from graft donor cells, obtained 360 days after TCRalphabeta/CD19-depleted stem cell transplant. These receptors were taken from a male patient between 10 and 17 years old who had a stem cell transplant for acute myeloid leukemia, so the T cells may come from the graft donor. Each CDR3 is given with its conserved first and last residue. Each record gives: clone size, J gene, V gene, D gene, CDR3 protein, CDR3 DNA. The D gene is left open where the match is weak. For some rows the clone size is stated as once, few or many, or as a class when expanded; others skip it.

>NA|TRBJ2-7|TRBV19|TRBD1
CASSTGQPYEQYF
TGTGCCAGTAGTACGGGACAGCCCTACGAGCAGTACTTC
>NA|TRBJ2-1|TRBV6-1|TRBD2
CASSISGRKGNEQFF
TGTGCCAGCAGCATTAGCGGGAGGAAGGGCAATGAGCAGTTCTTC
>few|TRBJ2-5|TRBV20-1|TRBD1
CSAPGTGEETQYF
TGCAGTGCTCCCGGGACAGGCGAAGAGACCCAGTACTTC
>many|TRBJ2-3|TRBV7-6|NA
CASSSGGSQYF
TGTGCCAGCAGCTCAGGGGGGTCGCAGTATTTT
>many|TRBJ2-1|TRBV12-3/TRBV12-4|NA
CASSLGAHNEQFF
TGTGCCAGCAGTTTAGGGGCACACAATGAGCAGTTCTTC
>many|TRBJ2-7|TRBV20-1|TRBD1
CSASPDRQTFEQYF
TGCAGTGCTTCTCCGGACAGGCAGACCTTCGAGCAGTACTTC
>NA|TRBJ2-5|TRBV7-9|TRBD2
CASSTSGRPETQYF
TGTGCCAGCAGCACTAGCGGGAGACCGGAGACCCAGTACTTC
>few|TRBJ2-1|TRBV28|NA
CASSLRDTLPLHNEQFF
TGTGCCAGCAGTTTACGGGACACCTTACCCTTACACAATGAGCAGTTCTTC
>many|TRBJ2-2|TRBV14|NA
CASSQDLPDTGELFF
TGTGCCAGCAGCCAAGATCTGCCGGACACCGGGGAGCTGTTTTTT
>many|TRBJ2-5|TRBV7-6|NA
CASSLGGRLLRETQYF
TGTGCCAGCAGCTTAGGGGGCAGATTGTTGAGAGAGACCCAGTACTTC
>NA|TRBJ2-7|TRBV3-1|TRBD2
CASSYVSGRGPSRGEQYF
TGTGCCAGCAGCTATGTGAGCGGGAGGGGCCCCTCCCGCGGCGAGCAGTACTTC
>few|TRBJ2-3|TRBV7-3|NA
CASSHGGFTDTQYF
TGTGCCAGCAGCCACGGGGGATTTACAGATACGCAGTATTTT
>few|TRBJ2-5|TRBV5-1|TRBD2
CASSLAPLAGAGETQYF
TGCGCCAGCAGCTTGGCTCCTTTAGCGGGAGCCGGGGAGACCCAGTACTTC
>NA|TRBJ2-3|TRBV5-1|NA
CASSIGLEADTQYF
TGCGCCAGCAGCATTGGCCTGGAGGCAGATACGCAGTATTTT
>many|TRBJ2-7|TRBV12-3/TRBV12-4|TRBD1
CASSFAGGSHEQYF
TGTGCCAGCAGTTTCGCAGGGGGCTCCCACGAGCAGTACTTC
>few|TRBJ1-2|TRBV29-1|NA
CSVDSIPRLNYGYTF
TGCAGCGTTGACAGCATTCCTAGGCTAAACTATGGCTACACCTTC
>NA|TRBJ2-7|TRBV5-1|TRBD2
CASSPGLAGHEEQYF
TGCGCCAGCAGCCCGGGACTAGCGGGACACGAAGAGCAGTACTTC